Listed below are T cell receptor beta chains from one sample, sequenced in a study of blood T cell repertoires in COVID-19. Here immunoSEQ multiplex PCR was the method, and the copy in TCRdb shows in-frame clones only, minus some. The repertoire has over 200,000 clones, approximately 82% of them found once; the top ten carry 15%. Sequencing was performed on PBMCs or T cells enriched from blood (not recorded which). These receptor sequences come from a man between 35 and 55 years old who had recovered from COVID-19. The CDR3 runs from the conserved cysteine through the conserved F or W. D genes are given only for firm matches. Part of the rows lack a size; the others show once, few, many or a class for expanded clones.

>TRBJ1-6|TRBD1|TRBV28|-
CASSSGQGDSPLHF
TGTGCCAGCAGTTCAGGACAGGGAGATTCACCCCTCCACTTT
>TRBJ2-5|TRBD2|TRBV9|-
CASSVQGLAQETQYF
TGTGCCAGCAGCGTACAGGGACTAGCACAAGAGACCCAGTACTTC
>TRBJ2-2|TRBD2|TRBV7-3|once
CASSYLFAGDTGELFF
TGTGCCAGCAGCTACCTTTTCGCGGGAGACACCGGGGAGCTGTTTTTT
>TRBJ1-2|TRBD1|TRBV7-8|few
CASSEQQGREDF
TGTGCCAGCAGCGAACAACAGGGGCGGGAAGACTTC
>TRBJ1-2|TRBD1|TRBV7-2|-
CASSLGPRDRAIYGYTF
TGTGCCAGCAGCTTAGGCCCTCGGGACAGAGCCATTTATGGCTACACCTTC
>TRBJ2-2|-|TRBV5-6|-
CASGRVYTGELFF
TGTGCCAGCGGCAGGGTGTACACCGGGGAGCTGTTTTTT
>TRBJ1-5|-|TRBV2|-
CASSDDRGNQPQHF
TGTGCCAGCAGTGACGACAGAGGCAATCAGCCCCAGCATTTT
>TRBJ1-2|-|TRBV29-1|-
CSVEDRGFHYGYTF
TGCAGCGTTGAAGATCGGGGGTTTCACTATGGCTACACCTTC
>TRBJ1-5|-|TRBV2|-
CASSEYRRGVRGISNQPQHF
TGTGCCAGCAGTGAATACCGAAGGGGGGTGCGGGGGATTAGCAATCAGCCCCAGCATTTT
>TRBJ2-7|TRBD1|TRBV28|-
CASSTSGTVPYEQYF
TGTGCCAGCAGCACATCCGGGACAGTGCCCTACGAGCAGTACTTC
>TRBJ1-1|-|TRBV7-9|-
CASSQGGGENTEAFF
TGTGCCAGCTCCCAAGGCGGAGGGGAGAACACTGAAGCTTTCTTT
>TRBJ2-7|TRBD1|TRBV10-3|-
CAISAGQGIYEQYF
TGTGCCATCAGTGCGGGACAGGGAATCTACGAGCAGTACTTC
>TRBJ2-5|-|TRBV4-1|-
CASRREQGETQYF
TGCGCCAGCAGAAGAGAACAGGGCGAGACCCAGTACTTC
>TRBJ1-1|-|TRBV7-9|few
CASSPKIRVSTEAFF
TGTGCCAGCAGCCCGAAGATCAGGGTTTCCACTGAAGCTTTCTTT
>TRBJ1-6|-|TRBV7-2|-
CASSLTARRPLHF
TGTGCCAGCAGTCTAACCGCTCGGAGGCCCCTCCACTTT
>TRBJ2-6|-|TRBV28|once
CASEHRDKANVLTF
TGTGCCAGCGAACACCGGGACAAGGCCAACGTCCTGACTTTC
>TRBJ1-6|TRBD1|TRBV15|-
CATSVDRESYNSPLHF
TGTGCCACCAGCGTTGACAGGGAGTCCTATAATTCACCCCTCCACTTT
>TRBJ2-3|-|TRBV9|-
CASSSSTKLDTQYF
TGTGCCAGCAGCTCGTCGACTAAGTTGGATACGCAGTATTTT
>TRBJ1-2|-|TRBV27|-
CASSLTIRGGSGGYTF
TGTGCCAGCAGTTTAACCATAAGGGGTGGTTCAGGGGGCTACACCTTC
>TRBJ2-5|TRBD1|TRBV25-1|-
CASSEYMDRTWGETQYF
TGTGCCAGCAGTGAATACATGGACAGGACGTGGGGAGAGACCCAGTACTTC
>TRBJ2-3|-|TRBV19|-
CASSPGVRADTQYF
TGTGCCAGTAGTCCGGGGGTCCGAGCAGATACGCAGTATTTT
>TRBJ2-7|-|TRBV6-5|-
CASSYDSSYEQYF
TGTGCCAGCAGTTACGACAGCTCCTACGAGCAGTACTTC